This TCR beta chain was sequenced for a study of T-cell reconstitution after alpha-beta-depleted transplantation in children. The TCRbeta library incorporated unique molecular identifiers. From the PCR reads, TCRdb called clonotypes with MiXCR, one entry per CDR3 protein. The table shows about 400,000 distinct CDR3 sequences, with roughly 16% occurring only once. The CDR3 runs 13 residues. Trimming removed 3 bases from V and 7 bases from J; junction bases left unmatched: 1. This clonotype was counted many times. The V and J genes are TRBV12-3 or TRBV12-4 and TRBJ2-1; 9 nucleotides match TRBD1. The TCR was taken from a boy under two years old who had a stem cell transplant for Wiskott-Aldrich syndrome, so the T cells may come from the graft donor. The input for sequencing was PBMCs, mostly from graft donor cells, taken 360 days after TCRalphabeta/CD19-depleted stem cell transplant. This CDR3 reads CASSFGQGNEQFF. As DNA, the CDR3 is TGTGCCAGCAGTTTCGGACAGGGGAATGAGCAGTTCTTC.